Described below is a single TCR beta chain sequence and its context. This entry belongs to a study of cytomegalovirus exposure and HLA in healthy donors. Measured with immunoSEQ multiplex PCR; TCRdb has only the in-frame clones, and not every one. The sample consists of roughly 56,000 clones, roughly 93% of them appearing once. The CDR3 loop spans 15 amino acids. The V gene end was trimmed by 3 bases and the J gene end by 6 bases; junction bases not matched to a gene: 7. Germline values: CDR1 LNHNV, CDR2 YYDKDF (reference sequence). The source material was PBMCs. V gene TRBV15 combines with J gene TRBJ1-5, with TRBD1 matching over 8 bases. The receptor was derived from a woman in her late teens or twenties in good health and CMV-seropositive. CDR3 nucleotides: TGTGCCACCAGCAGTGCAGGGGGCCGGGGTCAGCCCCAGCATTTT. Protein: CATSSAGGRGQPQHF. The whole variable domain, filled in from reference TRBV15 and TRBJ1-5, reads DAMVIQNPRYQVTQFGKPVTLSCSQTLNHNVMYWYQQKSSQAPKLLFHYYDKDFNNEADTPDNFQSRRPNTSFCFLDIRSPGLGDTAMYLCATSSAGGRGQPQHFGDGTRLSIL.